What follows is one TCR beta chain and its context. Germline lookup yields CDR1 MDHEN and CDR2 SYDVKM. V lost 6 bases and J lost 1; bases outside the gene matches: 2. CDR3 length equals 13 residues. The PCR was carried out with 60 Vbeta primers and 13 Jbeta primers. Repertoires were generated with immunoSEQ multiplex PCR, while TCRdb's copy carries only in-frame clones and drops some. The profile shows 100,000 to 150,000 clones, around two thirds of them singletons. This entry belongs to a study of cytomegalovirus exposure and HLA in healthy donors. This rearrangement joins TRBV28 to TRBJ1-1, with 7 bases lining up with TRBD1. The specimen was PBMCs. This sequence originates from a man in his 60s in good health and CMV-seropositive. The CDR3 nucleotides read TGTGCCAGCAGGAGGGGGCAGAACACTGAAGCTTTCTTT. Protein product: CASRRGQNTEAFF.